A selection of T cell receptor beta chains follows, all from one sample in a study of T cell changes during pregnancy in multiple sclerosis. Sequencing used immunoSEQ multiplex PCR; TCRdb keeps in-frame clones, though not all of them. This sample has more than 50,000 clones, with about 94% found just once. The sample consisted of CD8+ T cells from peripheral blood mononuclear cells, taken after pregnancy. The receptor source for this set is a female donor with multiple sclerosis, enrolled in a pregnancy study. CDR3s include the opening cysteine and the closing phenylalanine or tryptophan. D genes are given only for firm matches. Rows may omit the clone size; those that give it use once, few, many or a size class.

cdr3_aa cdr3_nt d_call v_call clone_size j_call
CASLQAISYEQYF TGTGCCAGCCTACAGGCTATCTCCTACGAGCAGTACTTC NA TRBV2 once TRBJ2-7
CASSLDLAGEANTQYF TGTGCCAGCAGCCTTGACCTAGCGGGAGAAGCGAATACGCAGTATTTT TRBD2 TRBV7-6 NA TRBJ2-3
CAISESSHGGKSEQFF TGTGCCATCAGTGAGTCGTCCCATGGGGGGAAAAGTGAGCAGTTCTTC NA TRBV10-3 NA TRBJ2-1
CASTGVPGGYEQYF TGTGCCAGCACAGGGGTCCCTGGGGGCTACGAGCAGTACTTC NA TRBV27 NA TRBJ2-7
CASIPDTNTEAFF TGTGCCAGCATTCCGGACACGAACACTGAAGCTTTCTTT NA TRBV6-6 NA TRBJ1-1
CASSMGLAGHTDTQYF TGTGCCAGTAGTATGGGACTAGCGGGACACACAGATACGCAGTATTTT TRBD2 TRBV19 NA TRBJ2-3
CASSQDHGSAYEQYF TGTGCCAGCAGCCAAGATCACGGTAGCGCCTACGAGCAGTACTTC NA TRBV4-2 NA TRBJ2-7
CASMGLAEYEQYF TGTGCCAGCATGGGACTAGCGGAATACGAGCAGTACTTC TRBD2 TRBV6-1 NA TRBJ2-7
CASSVGTGYGYTF TGTGCCAGCAGCGTGGGGACAGGATATGGCTACACCTTC TRBD1 TRBV9 NA TRBJ1-2
CAWSSQGNTEAFF TGTGCCTGGAGTTCACAGGGGAACACTGAAGCTTTCTTT NA TRBV30 NA TRBJ1-1
CAISLTRYEQYF TGTGCCATCAGCCTGACAAGGTACGAGCAGTACTTC NA TRBV10-3 NA TRBJ2-7
CASSDGDYFTDTQYF TGTGCCAGCAGTGACGGGGACTACTTCACAGATACGCAGTATTTT TRBD2 TRBV6-1 NA TRBJ2-3
CASRPQGNEQFF TGCGCCAGCCGACCCCAGGGGAATGAGCAGTTCTTC NA TRBV10-1 NA TRBJ2-1
CASSLGTSYYEQYF TGTGCCAGCAGCTTGGGGACTAGCTATTACGAGCAGTACTTC TRBD2 TRBV5-6 once TRBJ2-7
CASGSGTDNPGELFF TGTGCCAGCGGCTCCGGGACTGACAATCCCGGGGAGCTGTTTTTT NA TRBV13 NA TRBJ2-2
CASSSSRTREAFF TGTGCCAGCAGCTCCTCCCGGACACGGGAAGCTTTCTTT NA TRBV11-3 NA TRBJ1-1
CASSLRAVGNEQYF TGTGCCAGCAGTTTGAGAGCGGTGGGCAACGAGCAGTACTTC NA TRBV27 NA TRBJ2-7
CAWSVLRGAGEQYF TGTGCCTGGAGTGTTTTGCGGGGGGCGGGTGAGCAGTACTTC TRBD2 TRBV30 NA TRBJ2-7
CASSSLAGGTDTQYF TGTGCCAGCAGCTCCCTAGCGGGAGGGACAGATACGCAGTATTTT TRBD2 TRBV7-9 NA TRBJ2-3
CAWSYTGYEQYF TGTGCCTGGAGTTATACAGGCTACGAGCAGTACTTC NA TRBV30 NA TRBJ2-7